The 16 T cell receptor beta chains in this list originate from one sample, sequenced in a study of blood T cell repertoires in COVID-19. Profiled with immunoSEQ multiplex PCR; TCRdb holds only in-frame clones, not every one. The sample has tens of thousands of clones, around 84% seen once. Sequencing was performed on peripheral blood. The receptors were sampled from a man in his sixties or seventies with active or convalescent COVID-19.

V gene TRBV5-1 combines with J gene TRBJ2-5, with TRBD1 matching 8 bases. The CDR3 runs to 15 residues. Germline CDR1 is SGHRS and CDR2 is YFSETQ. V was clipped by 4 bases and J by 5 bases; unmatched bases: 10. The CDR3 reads CASSPAGGAGETQYF. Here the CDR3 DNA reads TGCGCCAGCAGCCCTGCAGGGGGCGCCGGGGAGACCCAGTACTTC.

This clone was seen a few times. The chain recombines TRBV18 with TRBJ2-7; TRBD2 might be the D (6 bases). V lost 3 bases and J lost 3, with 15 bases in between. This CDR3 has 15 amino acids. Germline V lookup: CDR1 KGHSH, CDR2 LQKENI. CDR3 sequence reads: CASSPGGLGIYEQYF. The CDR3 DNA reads TGTGCCAGCTCACCGGGGGGACTGGGGATCTACGAGCAGTACTTC.

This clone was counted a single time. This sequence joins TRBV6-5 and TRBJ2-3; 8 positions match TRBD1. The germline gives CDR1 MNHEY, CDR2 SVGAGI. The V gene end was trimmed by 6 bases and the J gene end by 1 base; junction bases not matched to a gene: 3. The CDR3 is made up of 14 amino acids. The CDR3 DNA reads TGTGCCAGCAGGGGGACAGGCGGCACAGATACGCAGTATTTT. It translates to CASRGTGGTDTQYF.

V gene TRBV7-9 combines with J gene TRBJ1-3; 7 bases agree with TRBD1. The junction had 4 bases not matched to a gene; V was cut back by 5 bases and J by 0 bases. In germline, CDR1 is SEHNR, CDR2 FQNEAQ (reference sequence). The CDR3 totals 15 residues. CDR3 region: CASSLQGSSGNTIYF. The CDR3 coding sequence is TGTGCCAGCAGCCTACAGGGGAGCTCTGGAAACACCATATATTTT.

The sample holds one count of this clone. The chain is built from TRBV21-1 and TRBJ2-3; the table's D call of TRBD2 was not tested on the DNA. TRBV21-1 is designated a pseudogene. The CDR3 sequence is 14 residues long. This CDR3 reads CASSKRGGTDTQYF. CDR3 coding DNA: TGTGCCAGCAGCAAACGGGGGGGCACAGATACGCAGTATTTT.

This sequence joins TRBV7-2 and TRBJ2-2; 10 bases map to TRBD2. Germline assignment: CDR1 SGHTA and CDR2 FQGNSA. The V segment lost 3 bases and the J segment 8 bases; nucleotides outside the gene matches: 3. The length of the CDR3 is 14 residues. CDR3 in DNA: TGTGCCAGCAGCTTTGGACTAGCGGTTGGGGAGCTGTTTTTT. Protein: CASSFGLAVGELFF.

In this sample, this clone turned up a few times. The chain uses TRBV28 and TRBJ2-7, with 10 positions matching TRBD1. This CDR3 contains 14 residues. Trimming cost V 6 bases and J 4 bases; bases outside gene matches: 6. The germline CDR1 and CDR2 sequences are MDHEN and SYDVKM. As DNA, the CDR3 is TGTGCCAGCAGCCTGACAGGGGGCCTATACGAGCAGTACTTC. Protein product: CASSLTGGLYEQYF.

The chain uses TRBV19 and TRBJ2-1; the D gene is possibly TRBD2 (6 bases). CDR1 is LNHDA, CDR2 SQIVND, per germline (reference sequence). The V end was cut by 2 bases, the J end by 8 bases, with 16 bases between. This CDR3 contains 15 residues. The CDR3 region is CASSISEGYGDEQFF. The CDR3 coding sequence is TGTGCCAGTAGTATATCGGAGGGATACGGCGATGAGCAGTTCTTC. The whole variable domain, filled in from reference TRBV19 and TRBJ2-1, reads DGGITQSPKYLFRKEGQNVTLSCEQNLNHDAMYWYRQDPGQGLRLIYYSQIVNDFQKGDIAEGYSVSREKKESFPLTVTSAQKNPTAFYLCASSISEGYGDEQFFGPGTRLTVL.

The CDR3 nucleotides read TGTGCCAGCAGTTCCCCGTTGGGCAGGGCCCAAGAGACCCAGTACTTC. This sequence encodes CASSSPLGRAQETQYF. The rearrangement uses TRBV6-5 and TRBJ2-5; D is perhaps TRBD1 (5 bases). Germline lookup yields CDR1 MNHEY and CDR2 SVGAGI. The CDR3 loop spans 16 amino acids. The V gene lost 4 bases and the J gene lost 1 base, with 16 bases spanning the gap.

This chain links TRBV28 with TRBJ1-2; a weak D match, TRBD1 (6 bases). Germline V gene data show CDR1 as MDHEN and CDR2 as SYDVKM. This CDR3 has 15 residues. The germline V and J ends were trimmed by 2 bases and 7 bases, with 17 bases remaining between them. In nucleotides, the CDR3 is TGTGCCAGCAGTTTACTCCTCCGGGGGGCGGGTGGCTACACCTTC. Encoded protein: CASSLLLRGAGGYTF.

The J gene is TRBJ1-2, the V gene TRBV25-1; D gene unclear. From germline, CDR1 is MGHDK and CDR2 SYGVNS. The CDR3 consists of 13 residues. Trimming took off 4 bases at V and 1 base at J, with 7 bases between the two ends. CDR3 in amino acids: CASSVTSNYGYTF. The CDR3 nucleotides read TGTGCCAGCAGTGTGACAAGTAACTATGGCTACACCTTC.

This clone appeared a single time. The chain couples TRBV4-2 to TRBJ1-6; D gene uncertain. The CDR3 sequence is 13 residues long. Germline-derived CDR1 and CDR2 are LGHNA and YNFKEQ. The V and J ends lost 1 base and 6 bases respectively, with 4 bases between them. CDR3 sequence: CASSQAVNSPLHF. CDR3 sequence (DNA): TGTGCCAGCAGCCAAGCGGTTAATTCACCCCTCCACTTT.

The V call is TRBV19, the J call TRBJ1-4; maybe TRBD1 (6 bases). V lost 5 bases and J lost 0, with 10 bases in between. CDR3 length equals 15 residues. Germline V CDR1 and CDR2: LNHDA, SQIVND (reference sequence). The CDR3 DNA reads TGTGCCAGTAGTGCGACAGGATCAACTAATGAAAAACTGTTTTTT. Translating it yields CASSATGSTNEKLFF.

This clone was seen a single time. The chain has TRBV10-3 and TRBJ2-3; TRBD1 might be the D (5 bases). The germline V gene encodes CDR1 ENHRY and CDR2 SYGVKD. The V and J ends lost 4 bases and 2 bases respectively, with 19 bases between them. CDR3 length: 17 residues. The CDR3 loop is CAISAASRAPYTDTQYF. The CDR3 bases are TGTGCCATCAGTGCCGCGTCCAGGGCTCCCTACACAGATACGCAGTATTTT.

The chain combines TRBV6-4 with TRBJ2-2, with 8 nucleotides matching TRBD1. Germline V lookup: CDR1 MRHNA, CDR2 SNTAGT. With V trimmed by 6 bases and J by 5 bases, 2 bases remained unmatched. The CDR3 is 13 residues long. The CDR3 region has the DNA TGTGCCAGCAGCCGACAGGGGACCGGGGAGCTGTTTTTT. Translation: CASSRQGTGELFF.

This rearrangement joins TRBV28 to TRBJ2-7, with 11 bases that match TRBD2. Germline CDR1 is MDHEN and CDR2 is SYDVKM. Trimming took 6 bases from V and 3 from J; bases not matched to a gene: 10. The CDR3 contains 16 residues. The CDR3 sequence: CASSLLAGGLNYEQYF. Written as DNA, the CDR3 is TGTGCCAGCAGCCTCCTAGCGGGAGGTCTCAACTACGAGCAGTACTTC.